The 8 T cell receptor beta chains below all came from one sample that was sequenced in a study of cytomegalovirus exposure and HLA in healthy donors. PCR used 60 Vbeta primers and 13 Jbeta primers. Here immunoSEQ multiplex PCR was the method, and the copy in TCRdb shows in-frame clones only, minus some. The sample lists 90,000 to 100,000 clones, around 82% occurring once. Input material: PBMCs. Every receptor here comes from a man in his late teens or twenties in good health and CMV-seronegative.

CDR3: CASSQVGSGGLQTQYF. DNA of the CDR3: TGTGCCAGCAGCCAAGTCGGTAGCGGGGGTCTCCAGACCCAGTACTTC. The chain combines TRBV4-2 with TRBJ2-5; 9 nucleotides agree with TRBD2. J gave up 6 bases and V 1 base, and 9 bases lay outside the gene matches. Germline-derived CDR1 and CDR2 are LGHNA and YNFKEQ. CDR3 size: 16 residues.

This chain's CDR3 is CAISLTGSTDTQYF. CDR3 in DNA: TGTGCCATCAGTCTAACAGGGTCCACAGATACGCAGTATTTT. This chain links TRBV10-3 with TRBJ2-3, with D perhaps TRBD1 (6 bases). The length of the CDR3 is 14 residues. Germline-derived CDR1 and CDR2 are ENHRY and SYGVKD. V shed 5 bases and J shed 2 bases, with 11 bases lying between them.

The rearrangement links TRBV7-6 to TRBJ2-6; possibly TRBD2 for D (7 bases). This CDR3 contains 16 residues. Trimming cost V 0 bases and J 2 bases, with 8 bases left between them. Germline V lookup: CDR1 SGHVS, CDR2 FNYEAQ. The DNA of the CDR3 is TGTGCCAGCAGCTTAGCGGGGGGGCCTGGGGCCAACGTCCTGACTTTC. Protein: CASSLAGGPGANVLTF.

The V call is TRBV11-1, the J call TRBJ1-2; D ambiguous. This CDR3 spans 17 amino acids. In germline, CDR1 is SGHAT, CDR2 FQDESV (reference sequence). Trimming shortened V by 4 bases and J by 2 bases, and 20 bases separated the two germline ends. The CDR3 bases are TGTGCCAGCAGCTATCCCGGGAGCGCCAAGGCAAACTATGGCTACACCTTC. As protein: CASSYPGSAKANYGYTF.

This clone occurred a few times. This chain links TRBV5-6 with TRBJ2-1, with a weak D call TRBD2 (6 bases). The CDR3 has 13 residues. V shed 3 bases and J shed 4 bases, with 8 bases lying between them. Germline V gene lookup returns CDR1 SGHDT and CDR2 YYEEEE. CDR3 in DNA: TGTGCCAGCAGCTCGGGACTGTACAATGAGCAGTTCTTC. The encoded protein is CASSSGLYNEQFF.

The chain carries TRBV5-8 and TRBJ2-1; 11 bases align to TRBD2. Trimming at V came to 0 bases and at J to 6 bases, leaving 8 bases not matched to a gene. The CDR3 has 17 amino acids. Germline V gene lookup returns CDR1 SGHTS and CDR2 YDEGEE. CDR3: CASSLGRTSGPANEQFF. CDR3 in DNA: TGTGCCAGCAGCTTGGGAAGGACTAGCGGGCCTGCCAATGAGCAGTTCTTC.

This chain links TRBV6-5 with TRBJ2-7; 11 positions agree with TRBD1. From germline, CDR1 is MNHEY and CDR2 SVGAGI. This CDR3 region has 15 residues. V trimming: 5 bases; J trimming: 4 bases; junction bases outside the gene matches: 7. For the CDR3, the DNA is TGTGCCAGCAGTCAGTCCGGACAGGGGGCTTACGAGCAGTACTTC. It codes for CASSQSGQGAYEQYF.

V gene TRBV7-9 combines with J gene TRBJ2-7; maybe TRBD2 (7 bases). Trimming shortened V by 1 base and J by 9 bases, and 13 bases separated the two germline ends. This CDR3 has 13 residues. CDR1 and CDR2 (germline): SEHNR, FQNEAQ (reference sequence). The CDR3 region is CASSLDRGAGQYF. The CDR3 DNA reads TGTGCCAGCAGCTTAGATCGGGGGGCCGGGCAGTACTTC.